This TCR beta chain is drawn from a study of control samples from healthy donors and cancer patients. Generated by immunoSEQ multiplex PCR, the TCRdb table keeps only in-frame clones and is missing some. This sample has roughly 150,000 clones; 88% occur once, and the top ten carry about 1.7%. This CDR3 region has 15 residues. Between the trimmed V and J ends, which lost 6 bases and 3 bases, there was a span of 18 bases. Germline V lookup: CDR1 MDHEN, CDR2 SYDVKM. This clonotype was obtained from a man aged 18-30 years in good health. Sample: blood. The J gene is TRBJ2-7, the V gene TRBV28; D might be TRBD2 (5 bases). The CDR3 DNA reads as TGTGCCAGCAGCCGATCCGGGGTACGTCACTACGAGCAGTACTTC. Translation: CASSRSGVRHYEQYF.